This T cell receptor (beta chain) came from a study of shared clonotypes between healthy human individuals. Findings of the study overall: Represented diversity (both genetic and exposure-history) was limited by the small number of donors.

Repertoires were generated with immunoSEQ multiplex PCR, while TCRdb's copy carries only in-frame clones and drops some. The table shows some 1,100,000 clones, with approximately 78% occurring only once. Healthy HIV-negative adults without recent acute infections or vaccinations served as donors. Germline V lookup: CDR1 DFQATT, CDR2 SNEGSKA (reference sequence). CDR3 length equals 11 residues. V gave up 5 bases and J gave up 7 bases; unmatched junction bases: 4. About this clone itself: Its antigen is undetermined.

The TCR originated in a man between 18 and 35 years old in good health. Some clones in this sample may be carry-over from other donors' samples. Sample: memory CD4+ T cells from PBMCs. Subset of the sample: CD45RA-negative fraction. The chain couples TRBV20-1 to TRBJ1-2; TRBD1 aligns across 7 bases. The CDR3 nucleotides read TGCAGTGCTGACAGGGCCGGTGGCTACACCTTC. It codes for CSADRAGGYTF.